The 15 T cell receptor beta chains presented below share a single source sample, sequenced in a study of T cell changes during pregnancy in multiple sclerosis (dated by TCRdb to between 2019 and 2020). Libraries were made using the immunoSEQ multiplex PCR assay. TCRdb limited this immuneACCESS table to in-frame rearrangements with V and J called. A share of clones is missing; checked studies link under half to unresolved V genes, and the rest is unexplained. The sample yields approximately 71,000 clones; roughly 92% were counted once. The ten largest clones add up to about 2% of the sample. Sample: peripheral blood, taken in the second trimester of pregnancy. The receptors derive from a female donor with multiple sclerosis, enrolled in a pregnancy study.

The rearrangement uses TRBV5-5 and TRBJ1-6; 7 bases agree with TRBD1. Trimming removed 0 bases from V and 7 bases from J; junction bases left unmatched: 4. Germline loops: CDR1 SGHKS, CDR2 YYEKEE (reference sequence). The CDR3 totals 15 residues. The CDR3 region is CASSLVVGQNSPLHF. CDR3 sequence (DNA): TGTGCCAGCAGCTTGGTTGTGGGACAGAATTCACCCCTCCACTTT.

This clone has only one observation. The chain has TRBV5-1 and TRBJ2-7; 8 bases map to TRBD2. This CDR3 is built from 18 residues. Germline-derived CDR1 and CDR2 are SGHRS and YFSETQ. The J segment lost 2 bases and the V segment lost 4 bases, leaving 17 bases of the junction unmatched. The CDR3 protein is CASSVGLLLAGLPYEQYF. In nucleotides, the CDR3 is TGCGCCAGCAGCGTGGGCCTTTTATTAGCGGGATTGCCCTACGAGCAGTACTTC. Together with reference TRBV5-1 and TRBJ2-7, the CDR3 gives the full variable domain: KAGVTQTPRYLIKTRGQQVTLSCSPISGHRSVSWYQQTPGQGLQFLFEYFSETQRNKGNFPGRFSGRQFSNSRSEMNVSTLELGDSALYLCASSVGLLLAGLPYEQYFGPGTRLTVT.

This chain connects TRBV5-1 to TRBJ2-4; TRBD2 matches at 7 bases. V gave up 0 bases and J gave up 3 bases; unmatched junction bases: 3. Germline values: CDR1 SGHRS, CDR2 YFSETQ. There are 15 residues in the CDR3. The CDR3, as DNA: TGCGCCAGCAGCTTGGACCGGGACTACAAAAACATTCAGTACTTC. Protein: CASSLDRDYKNIQYF.

The gene calls are TRBV19 and TRBJ1-1, with 10 bases fitting TRBD1. Germline lookup yields CDR1 LNHDA and CDR2 SQIVND (reference sequence). The CDR3 sequence is 16 residues long. V lost 6 bases, J lost 2 bases, and 9 bases stayed unmatched. CDR3 sequence: CASSSRTGGLNTEAFF. CDR3 DNA sequence: TGTGCCAGTAGCTCGAGGACAGGGGGGCTCAACACTGAAGCTTTCTTT.

The rearrangement uses TRBV5-1 and TRBJ2-1; 7 nucleotides align to TRBD1. CDR1 is SGHRS and CDR2 is YFSETQ in the germline V gene. This CDR3 comprises 18 residues. The V and J ends lost 1 base and 0 bases, in that order; junction bases with no gene match: 10. CDR3 DNA: TGCGCCAGCAGCTTGTGGATAAACAGGGGAAGCTCCTACAATGAGCAGTTCTTC. Encoded protein: CASSLWINRGSSYNEQFF.

The chain is built from TRBV5-1 and TRBJ1-1; TRBD1 matches at 9 bases. Germline-derived CDR1 and CDR2 are SGHRS and YFSETQ. The trim removed 0 bases at V and 5 bases at J, leaving 8 bases unmatched. The CDR3 loop spans 16 amino acids. CDR3 nucleotides: TGCGCCAGCAGCTTGGCCCCAGGGACAGGGTATACTGAAGCTTTCTTT. Amino acid sequence: CASSLAPGTGYTEAFF.

The genes are TRBV18 and TRBJ2-1; a possible D gene is TRBD2 (5 bases). The length of the CDR3 is 15 residues. V lost 3 bases to trimming and J lost 7 bases, with 16 bases between them. The germline gives CDR1 KGHSH, CDR2 LQKENI. CDR3 in amino acids: CASSPRTGPENEQFF. The CDR3 nucleotides read TGTGCCAGCTCACCTAGGACTGGGCCGGAAAATGAGCAGTTCTTC.

V usage is TRBV10-3 and J usage is TRBJ2-7; 13 bases match TRBD2. Per the germline V gene, CDR1 is ENHRY and CDR2 is SYGVKD. This CDR3 region has 18 residues. The junction had 11 bases not matched to a gene; V was cut back by 3 bases and J by 3 bases. The CDR3 DNA follows: TGTGCCATCAGTGATTCACCTGCCGGGACTAGCGGGGACTACGAGCAGTACTTC. Translating gives CAISDSPAGTSGDYEQYF.

The chain joins TRBV28 to TRBJ1-2; 7 bases align to TRBD1. J lost 2 bases, V lost 3 bases, and 9 bases had no gene match. CDR1 and CDR2 (germline): MDHEN, SYDVKM. This CDR3 contains 16 residues. The CDR3 protein is CASSLNSAGGNYGYTF. CDR3 in DNA: TGTGCCAGCAGTTTGAATTCGGCAGGGGGAAACTATGGCTACACCTTC.

This chain links TRBV6-5 with TRBJ2-7; a weak D match, TRBD2 (6 bases). CDR3 length: 14 amino acids. Germline V gives CDR1 MNHEY, CDR2 SVGAGI. Trimming took off 8 bases at V and 6 bases at J, with 20 bases between the two ends. CDR3 bases: TGTGCCAGCGGACCGGGGGAGAGGGTCGTCGAGCAGTACTTC. Its translation: CASGPGERVVEQYF.

The chain links TRBV30 to TRBJ2-7, with D uncertain. Trimming stripped 2 bases from V and 3 bases from J, with 14 bases between. The CDR3 contains 14 residues. The V gene's germline CDR1 is GTSNPN and CDR2 SVGIG (reference sequence). The CDR3 region is CAWSKKTPHYEQYF. The DNA of the CDR3 is TGTGCCTGGAGTAAAAAAACACCGCACTACGAGCAGTACTTC.

The V and J genes are TRBV7-8 and TRBJ2-1, with 12 bases aligning to TRBD2. V lost 1 base and J lost 12; bases outside the gene matches: 10. CDR3 length: 16 amino acids. Germline CDR1 and CDR2: SGHVS and FQNEAQ. DNA of the CDR3: TGTGCCAGCAGCTTAGTCTGGCCTAGCGGGAGGGCCTGGCAGTTCTTC. Translating it yields CASSLVWPSGRAWQFF. Using reference TRBV7-8 and TRBJ2-1 for the parts outside the CDR3, the full variable domain is GAGVSQSPRYKVAKRGQDVALRCDPISGHVSLFWYQQALGQGPEFLTYFQNEAQLDKSGLPSDRFFAERPEGSVSTLKIQRTQQEDSAVYLCASSLVWPSGRAWQFFGPGTRLTVL.

This chain links TRBV5-5 with TRBJ2-1; D gene uncertain. Germline-derived CDR1 and CDR2 are SGHKS and YYEKEE (reference sequence). Between the trimmed V and J ends, which lost 4 bases and 7 bases, there was a span of 12 bases. The CDR3 is 13 amino acids. The CDR3 region is CASSTASLNEQFF. In DNA, the CDR3 is TGTGCCAGCAGCACTGCCTCACTGAATGAGCAGTTCTTC.

The chain uses TRBV18 and TRBJ2-1; 9 bases match TRBD1. V shed 3 bases, J shed 4 bases, and the junction held 4 bases outside the gene matches. The CDR3 runs 15 residues. Germline V gene data show CDR1 as KGHSH and CDR2 as LQKENI. The DNA for the CDR3 is TGTGCCAGCTCACCGCCGGGACAGGGATACAATGAGCAGTTCTTC. Translated: CASSPPGQGYNEQFF.

The rearrangement joins TRBV11-2 to TRBJ2-3; D perhaps matches TRBD2 (6 bases). The V and J ends lost 0 bases and 4 bases respectively, with 8 bases between them. CDR3 length equals 14 residues. In germline, CDR1 is SGHAT, CDR2 FQNNGV. Here the CDR3 DNA reads TGTGCCAGCAGCTTAGAGCTAGCGCCAGATACGCAGTATTTT. Its translation is CASSLELAPDTQYF.